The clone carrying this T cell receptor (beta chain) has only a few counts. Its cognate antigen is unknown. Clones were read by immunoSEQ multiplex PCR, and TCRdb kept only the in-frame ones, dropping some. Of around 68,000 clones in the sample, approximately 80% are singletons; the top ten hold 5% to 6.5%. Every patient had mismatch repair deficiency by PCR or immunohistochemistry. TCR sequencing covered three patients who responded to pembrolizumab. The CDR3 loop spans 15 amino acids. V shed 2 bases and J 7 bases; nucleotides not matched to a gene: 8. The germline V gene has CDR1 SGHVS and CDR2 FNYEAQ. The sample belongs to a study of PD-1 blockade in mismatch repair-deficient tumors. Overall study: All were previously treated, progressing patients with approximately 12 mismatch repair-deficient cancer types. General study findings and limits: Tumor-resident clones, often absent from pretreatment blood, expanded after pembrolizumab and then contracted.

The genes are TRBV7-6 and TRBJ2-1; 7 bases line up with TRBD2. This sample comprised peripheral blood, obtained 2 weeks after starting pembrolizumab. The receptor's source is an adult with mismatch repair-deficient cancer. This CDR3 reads CASSLPGGRRNEQFF. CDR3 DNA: TGTGCCAGCAGCTTACCGGGCGGGAGAAGGAATGAGCAGTTCTTC.